This entry features one T cell receptor beta chain sequence. Its antigen specificity is not known. CDR1 and CDR2 are drawn from the germline V gene: MGHRA, YSYEKL. Including the terminal cysteine and phenylalanine, the CDR3 comprises 17 residues. There is no recorded DNA. From each donor, a roughly 2.7 ml peripheral blood sample was collected into PAXgene tubes and kept at -80 degrees C. Without any T cell sorting, total RNA was extracted from whole blood using the PAXgene blood miRNA kit on an automated QIAcube. Peripheral blood from monozygotic twin pairs who were concordant or discordant for inflammatory bowel disease underwent deep TCRalpha and TCRbeta repertoire profiling using unique molecular barcoding. For every twin pair, smoking habits were documented, and each individual was categorised as a current, former or never smoker. Receptor libraries were prepared by 5' RACE. For each TCR library, 3,500 to 4,000 ng of total RNA was used. cDNA was synthesized with SMARTScribe reverse transcriptase in eight separate reactions per sample. During cDNA synthesis, template switching introduced unique molecular identifiers that contained a 6-nucleotide sample barcode. TCRalpha and TCRbeta cDNA was amplified by two nested PCRs of approximately 17 and 9 cycles, with bead purification after each PCR. Before amplification, the cDNA was treated with uracil DNA-glycosylase and purified using the QIAquick PCR purification kit. In the second PCR, Illumina TruSeq-compatible adapters and sample-specific barcodes were added. TapeStation and Qubit were used to check library quality and concentration, and 5 ng of each library went into the pool. The pooled libraries were sequenced with 2 x 100 bp reads and custom sequencing primers on an Illumina HiSeq2500 single-index Rapid Run. The original methods were these. UMI-based consensus assembly with MiGEC version 1.2.6 was used to correct PCR and sequencing errors. MiXCR version 2.1.1 was used for V(D)J alignment, clonotype assembly and CDR3 extraction. To normalise gene usage, clonotype sharing and MAIT/NKT TCR abundance, the analysis used the top 1000, 10 000 and 20 000 clonotypes per sample. After downsampling to 27 000 UMIs, diversity was calculated as the inverse Simpson index using the vegan R package. Paired Mann-Whitney U tests were applied to discordant twin pairs, with Benjamini-Hochberg correction for multiple testing. Once TCRdb had reprocessed the reads, it stored one entry per CDR3 protein sequence and supplied no DNA. Here the V and J calls rest on TCRdb's processing, not on the authors' analysis. The table held for this sample gives about 380,000 distinct CDR3 sequences. Clones ranked in the top ten supply 2% to 3% of the sample.

This sample is part of a study of monozygotic twins with inflammatory bowel disease (dated by TCRdb to about 2019). Some background on the complete study: A total of approximately 28 monozygotic twin pairs were included in the full study, comprising nine German pairs (four IBD-concordant, five IBD-discordant) and 19 IBD-discordant Danish pairs. The search for disease-associated traits relied mainly on comparing, within discordant pairs, IBD patients with their genetically identical healthy co-twins. Each individual had, on average, about 151 000 unique TCRalpha sequences and 181 000 unique TCRbeta sequences available for analysis.

The paper as a whole reports these results and caveats: Repertoire similarity did not differ between concordant and discordant twins, which could be due to limited statistical power. The analysis was unable to tell different T cell subtypes apart. IBD patients had lower TCRbeta repertoire diversity, measured by the inverse Simpson index, than their healthy co-twins. No single strong signal or clonotype linked to IBD turned up in the results, so the idea that one exists was not supported. Compared with healthy twins, IBD patients had fewer clonotypes in common with other individuals, a difference most pronounced in patients showing signs of disease activity. Because patients received different immunosuppressive treatments, the repertoires may have picked up extra background noise and variability between individuals.

Sequencing was carried out using blood. The sequence derives from a human donor with ulcerative colitis or Crohn's disease, or a healthy co-twin of an affected twin (not recorded which). This sequence uses TRBV4-1 and TRBJ1-1; without DNA, the TCRdb call of TRBD1 cannot be checked. The CDR3 here reads CASSQDSPGRLNTEAFF.